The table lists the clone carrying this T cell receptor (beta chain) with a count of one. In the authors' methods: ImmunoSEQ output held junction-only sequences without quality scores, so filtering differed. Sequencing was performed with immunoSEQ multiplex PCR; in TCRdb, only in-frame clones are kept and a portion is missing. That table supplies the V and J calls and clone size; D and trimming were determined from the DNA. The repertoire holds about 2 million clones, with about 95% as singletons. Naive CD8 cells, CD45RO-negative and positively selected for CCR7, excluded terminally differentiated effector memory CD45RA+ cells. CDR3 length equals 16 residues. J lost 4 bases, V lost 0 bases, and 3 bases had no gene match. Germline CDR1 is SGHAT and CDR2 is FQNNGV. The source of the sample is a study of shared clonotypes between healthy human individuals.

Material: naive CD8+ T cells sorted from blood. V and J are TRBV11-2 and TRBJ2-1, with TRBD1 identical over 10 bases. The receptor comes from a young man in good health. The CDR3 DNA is TGTGCCAGCAGCTTAGACGGACAGGGGGGGTACAATGAGCAGTTCTTC. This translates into CASSLDGQGGYNEQFF. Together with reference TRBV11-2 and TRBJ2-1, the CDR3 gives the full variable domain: EAGVAQSPRYKIIEKRQSVAFWCNPISGHATLYWYQQILGQGPKLLIQFQNNGVVDDSQLPKDRFSAERLKGVDSTLKIQPAKLEDSAVYLCASSLDGQGGYNEQFFGPGTRLTVL.